Below, 21 T cell receptor beta chains from the same sample are listed, as sequenced in a study of cytomegalovirus exposure and HLA in healthy donors. The PCR contained 60 Vbeta and 13 Jbeta primers. Using immunoSEQ multiplex PCR, the repertoire was profiled, and TCRdb retains in-frame clones only, with some absent. The table for this sample gives approximately 190,000 clones. The sequencing sample was made of PBMCs. The receptor set was obtained from a boy aged 10-17 years in good health and CMV-seronegative.

The rearrangement joins TRBV5-1 to TRBJ1-1, with a tentative D call TRBD1 (6 bases). The CDR3 spans 15 residues. V lost 2 bases, J lost 5 bases, and 16 bases lay in between. The germline V gene has CDR1 SGHRS and CDR2 YFSETQ. In DNA, the CDR3 is TGCGCCAGCAGCTTAGTTGAAGGGGGAAGGACTGAAGCTTTCTTT. This sequence encodes CASSLVEGGRTEAFF.

The chain uses TRBV19 and TRBJ1-4; D uncertain. The CDR3 consists of 11 residues. Germline lookup yields CDR1 LNHDA and CDR2 SQIVND (reference sequence). Between the trimmed V and J ends, which lost 3 bases and 8 bases, there was a span of 4 bases. The CDR3 loop reads CASSIREKLFF. The CDR3 coding sequence is TGTGCCAGTAGTATTCGGGAAAAACTGTTTTTT.

The CDR3 coding sequence is TGTGCCAGCAGCTTAACATCCAGCGGCAATGAGCAGTTCTTC. Translated, it gives CASSLTSSGNEQFF. The V gene is TRBV7-3, the J gene TRBJ2-1, with D maybe TRBD2 (5 bases). There are 14 residues in the CDR3. The ends were cut back, 0 bases at V and 6 bases at J, with 9 bases in the middle. Germline-derived CDR1 and CDR2 are SGHTA and FQGTGA.

J is TRBJ2-7 and V is TRBV5-4; 12 bases map to TRBD1. The germline V gene has CDR1 SGHNT and CDR2 YYREEE (reference sequence). The CDR3 has 15 amino acids. Trimming cost V 2 bases and J 7 bases; bases outside gene matches: 7. The CDR3: CASSFPGQGAREQYF. The CDR3 DNA sequence: TGTGCCAGCAGCTTCCCGGGACAGGGGGCGCGGGAGCAGTACTTC. The whole variable domain, filled in from reference TRBV5-4 and TRBJ2-7, reads ETGVTQSPTHLIKTRGQQVTLRCSSQSGHNTVSWYQQALGQGPQFIFQYYREEENGRGNFPPRFSGLQFPNYSSELNVNALELDDSALYLCASSFPGQGAREQYFGPGTRLTVT.

The chain couples TRBV4-1 to TRBJ1-6; a possible D gene is TRBD1 (6 bases). Germline values: CDR1 MGHRA, CDR2 YSYEKL. V was shortened by 3 bases and J by 11 bases, with 17 bases between the two germline ends. This CDR3 has 15 amino acids. As DNA, the CDR3 is TGCGCCAGCAGCCAGTTGGGGGGAGGGGGAACACCCCTCCACTTT. Translated, it gives CASSQLGGGGTPLHF.

V usage is TRBV28 and J usage is TRBJ2-4; D is perhaps TRBD2 (7 bases). V gave up 6 bases and J gave up 3 bases, with 15 bases separating them. The CDR3 runs to 15 residues. Germline assignment: CDR1 MDHEN and CDR2 SYDVKM. This chain's CDR3 is CASSQMGGRKNIQYF. CDR3 bases: TGTGCCAGCAGCCAAATGGGGGGGCGCAAAAACATTCAGTACTTC.

The J gene is TRBJ2-3, the V gene TRBV28, with D possibly matching TRBD1 (6 bases). The V gene's germline CDR1 is MDHEN and CDR2 SYDVKM. With 2 bases removed from V and 2 bases from J, the gap between germline ends came to 23 bases. This CDR3 is 19 amino acids long. CDR3: CASSLDPSGTRPLTDTQYF. The CDR3 DNA is TGTGCCAGCAGTTTAGACCCTTCCGGGACAAGACCCCTCACAGATACGCAGTATTTT.

The genes are TRBV6-5 and TRBJ1-2; D not certain. Germline assignment: CDR1 MNHEY and CDR2 SVGAGI. This CDR3 comprises 15 residues. V shed 5 bases and J shed 4 bases, with 17 bases lying between them. The CDR3 coding sequence is TGTGCCAGCAGTCCGAACCCGGGTTTTGGCTATGGCTACACCTTC. It codes for CASSPNPGFGYGYTF.

The chain recombines TRBV29-1 with TRBJ1-1; 7 nucleotides match TRBD1. Per the germline V gene, CDR1 is SQVTM and CDR2 is ANQGSEA. The CDR3 is 11 residues long. Here the CDR3 reads CRADRATEAFF. The CDR3 DNA is TGCAGAGCCGACAGGGCCACTGAAGCTTTCTTT.

This sequence joins TRBV5-1 and TRBJ2-3; 12 bases map to TRBD2. The CDR3 has 16 amino acids. J gave up 7 bases and V 5 bases, and 11 bases lay outside the gene matches. Germline V gene lookup returns CDR1 SGHRS and CDR2 YFSETQ. CDR3 protein: CASSSPPSGGANTQYF. CDR3 nucleotide sequence: TGCGCCAGCAGTTCCCCACCTAGCGGGGGGGCCAATACGCAGTATTTT.

CDR3 nucleotide sequence: TGTGCCATCAGTGACACCGGGTCGCCTCGTGGGGCCAACGTCCTGACTTTC. Translated, it gives CAISDTGSPRGANVLTF. The chain carries TRBV10-3 and TRBJ2-6, with unresolved D. This CDR3 region has 17 residues. With 3 bases removed from V and 3 bases from J, the gap between germline ends came to 15 bases. From germline, CDR1 is ENHRY and CDR2 SYGVKD.

The chain uses TRBV5-1 and TRBJ2-5, with D perhaps matching TRBD2 (5 bases). The better agreement between TRBJ2-7 and the DNA end casts doubt on the J call. Germline V gene data show CDR1 as SGHRS and CDR2 as YFSETQ. The CDR3 spans 13 residues. The CDR3 sequence: CASSWPGSYEQYF. In DNA form, the CDR3 reads TGCGCCAGCAGTTGGCCGGGGTCCTACGAGCAGTACTTC.

J is TRBJ1-2 and V is TRBV5-5; D might be TRBD1 (5 bases). The V gene lost 0 bases and the J gene lost 2 bases, with 11 bases spanning the gap. Germline V CDR1 and CDR2: SGHKS, YYEKEE (reference sequence). This CDR3 spans 15 amino acids. The chain's CDR3 is CASSLGAGMNYGYTF. As DNA, the CDR3 is TGTGCCAGCAGCTTGGGGGCAGGGATGAACTATGGCTACACCTTC.

The V call is TRBV27, the J call TRBJ1-2; weak D call: TRBD1 (6 bases). The CDR3 is 13 amino acids. Germline CDR1 and CDR2: MNHEY and SMNVEV (reference sequence). Trimming shortened V by 6 bases and J by 4 bases, and 12 bases separated the two germline ends. The CDR3 protein is CASRKTGSYGYTF. The DNA for the CDR3 is TGTGCCAGCAGGAAAACAGGGAGCTATGGCTACACCTTC.

This rearrangement joins TRBV9 to TRBJ2-4; D is possibly TRBD2 (5 bases). V was pared by 2 bases and J by 8 bases, with 14 bases between. This CDR3 region has 14 residues. The V gene's germline CDR1 is SGDLS and CDR2 YYNGEE. Here the CDR3 reads CASSVASNGDIQYF. DNA of the CDR3: TGTGCCAGCAGCGTTGCTAGCAACGGGGACATTCAGTACTTC. Using reference TRBV9 and TRBJ2-4 for the parts outside the CDR3, the full variable domain is DSGVTQTPKHLITATGQRVTLRCSPRSGDLSVYWYQQSLDQGLQFLIQYYNGEERAKGNILERFSAQQFPDLHSELNLSSLELGDSALYFCASSVASNGDIQYFGAGTRLSVL.

The chain is built from TRBV4-1 and TRBJ1-6, with a weak D call TRBD1 (5 bases). Germline CDR1 MGHRA, CDR2 YSYEKL. V shed 2 bases and J shed 9 bases, with 8 bases lying between them. The CDR3 consists of 13 residues. CDR3 amino acids: CASSQLGGSPLHF. The CDR3 region has the DNA TGCGCCAGCAGCCAATTGGGGGGTTCACCCCTCCACTTT.

V gene TRBV21-1 combines with J gene TRBJ1-2. TRBV21-1 is flagged as a pseudogene. This CDR3 is 14 amino acids long. CDR3 in amino acids: CASSKAERNYGYTF. The CDR3 DNA reads as TGTGCCAGCAGCAAAGCCGAGCGTAACTATGGCTACACCTTC.

The genes are TRBV7-2 and TRBJ2-5; D is possibly TRBD2 (6 bases). V shed 5 bases and J shed 5 bases, with 21 bases lying between them. CDR1 and CDR2 from the germline V gene are SGHTA and FQGNSA. The CDR3 length is 16 residues. The CDR3 coding sequence is TGTGCCAGCAGCCCGGGAACTCGACTAGTCCAGGAGACCCAGTACTTC. Translation gives CASSPGTRLVQETQYF.

The genes are TRBV2 and TRBJ2-7; a possible D gene is TRBD2 (7 bases). This CDR3 is 17 amino acids long. Germline assignment: CDR1 SNHLY and CDR2 FYNNEI. V shed 2 bases and J shed 2 bases, with 19 bases lying between them. CDR3 bases: TGTGCCAGCAGTGAACCCAAGAAGGGGGGGCGACCCTACGAGCAGTACTTC. Protein sequence: CASSEPKKGGRPYEQYF. Looking up the rest from reference TRBV2 and TRBJ2-7 gives the full variable domain: EPEVTQTPSHQVTQMGQEVILRCVPISNHLYFYWYRQILGQKVEFLVSFYNNEISEKSEIFDDQFSVERPDGSNFTLKIRSTKLEDSAMYFCASSEPKKGGRPYEQYFGPGTRLTVT.

The chain links TRBV9 to TRBJ2-3, with 9 bases matching TRBD2. V shed 2 bases and J 2 bases; nucleotides not matched to a gene: 9. Germline CDR1 SGDLS, CDR2 YYNGEE. This CDR3 comprises 17 residues. This CDR3 is CASSVPGGGGATDTQYF. The CDR3 coding sequence is TGTGCCAGCAGCGTTCCCGGCGGGGGGGGTGCCACAGATACGCAGTATTTT.

The chain joins TRBV19 to TRBJ2-3; 8 nucleotides match TRBD2. CDR1 is LNHDA, CDR2 SQIVND, per germline (reference sequence). This CDR3 region has 16 residues. V dropped 1 base and J dropped 2; count of bases not matched to a gene: 5. CDR3: CASSIGAGVLTDTQYF. For the CDR3, the DNA is TGTGCCAGTAGTATAGGAGCGGGGGTGCTCACAGATACGCAGTATTTT.